This T cell receptor beta chain was captured by sequencing in a study of cytotoxic CD8 clonotypes in ibrutinib-treated CLL. About the study: Samples showed on average about 280,000 productive templates and over 80,000 productive rearrangements. Whole-study results and caveats: Clonality, elevated at ibrutinib response, dropped back toward baseline at progression.

A note on this clone: Its antigen is not identified.

Profiling relied on immunoSEQ multiplex PCR, and the TCRdb table lists in-frame clones only, not all of them. In the table there are some 26,000 clones, almost 85% of which are singletons. Specimen: PBMCs, collected after 24 months of ibrutinib treatment. The receptor was derived from a human donor with chronic lymphocytic leukemia.

CDR3 nucleotides: TGTGCCAGCAGCTTAGGGTTTGGGCTAACAATTAACACTGAAGCTTTCTTT. It specifies CASSLGFGLTINTEAFF. This rearrangement joins TRBV13 to TRBJ1-1, with D unclear. Trimming stripped 0 bases from V and 2 bases from J, with 16 bases between. CDR3 length equals 17 residues. The germline V gene has CDR1 PRHDT and CDR2 FYEKMQ (reference sequence).